This T cell receptor beta chain is from a study of OX40 agonist ivuxolimab in advanced cancers. Across the study: Clinicians treated patients with ivuxolimab, an agonistic anti-OX40 (CD134) antibody. All patients had ivuxolimab intravenously every 2 weeks at 0.01 to 10 mg/kg.

V lost 1 base to trimming and J lost 10 bases; unmatched junction nucleotides: 6. This CDR3 spans 15 amino acids. Germline V gene sequence: CDR1 SGHRS, CDR2 YFSETQ. The protocol was immunoSEQ multiplex PCR, while the TCRdb copy is restricted to in-frame clones and leaves out a portion. The profile shows approximately 63,000 clones, more than 80% of them singletons. This clone was detected only once. This sample comprised CD4+ or CD8+ T cells sorted from blood, obtained in a trial of the OX40 agonist ivuxolimab. The V gene is TRBV5-1, the J gene TRBJ2-1; TRBD1 matches 12 bases. The receptor comes from an adult with an advanced solid tumor such as melanoma, head and neck, liver or kidney cancer. The CDR3 region is CASSLLGQGAVEQFF. The DNA for the CDR3 is TGCGCCAGCAGCTTGTTGGGACAGGGGGCTGTGGAGCAGTTCTTC.